The text below deals with one T cell receptor beta chain. Sequencing libraries for TCR beta were prepared with iRepertoire HTBI primers and Arm-PCR of CDR3 regions. TCRdb fed the multiplex PCR reads into MiXCR, producing one record per CDR3 protein. Here the sample spans around 450,000 distinct CDR3 sequences, around 15% being singletons. The time point here: newly diagnosed GD, antithyroid drugs for less than 3 months. Extracted RNA from PBMCs served as the source of the TCR library. This sample was included in a study of regulatory T cells in long-lasting Graves disease. Whole-study context: New Graves' disease cases had less than 3 months of antithyroid drugs.

The CDR3 is 15 amino acids. Germline trimming cut 5 bases from V and 3 bases from J; bases unmatched to any gene: 4. Germline V lookup: CDR1 SGHRS, CDR2 YFSETQ. This sample also belongs to another study, concerning T cells in Graves' hyperthyroidism and ophthalmopathy.

V usage is TRBV5-1 and J usage is TRBJ2-1; 11 bases are shared with TRBD2. The clonotype comes from a man aged 35-49 years with Graves disease. Sequencing was performed on peripheral blood mononuclear cells (PBMCs), taken at new diagnosis, from a patient treated with antithyroid drugs. CDR3: CASSPTSGDYNEQFF. Here the CDR3 DNA reads TGCGCCAGCAGTCCGACTAGCGGGGACTACAATGAGCAGTTCTTC.